The present entry profiles one T cell receptor beta chain with its context. This clonotype has a count of ten or more. The clone's antigen remains unknown. Base qualities are missing; no much larger clone stands one base away. The source of the sample is a study of neurological immune-mediated disorders (dated by TCRdb to about 2019). With regard to the full study: Peripheral blood TCR-beta repertoires from HTLV-I-associated myelopathy (HAM/TSP) patients, multiple sclerosis patients and healthy controls were compared by UMI-based sequencing. The cohort included some 66 subjects: approximately 15 with HAM/TSP, approximately 35 with multiple sclerosis, and roughly 20 healthy controls. The 106 TCR-beta libraries included longitudinal samples, technical triplicates and paired sorted CD4+ and CD8+ T-cell subsets alongside PBMC samples. Paper-wide results and their limitations: No identical CDR3 amino acid sequences were shared among expanded clones across subjects, suggesting private TCR-beta repertoires in all groups. The highest TCR clonal expansion was observed in HAM/TSP patients, whereas the lowest was observed in MS patients, even when compared with healthy controls.

cDNA was synthesized by template-switch 5'RACE using a primer with a 10-nucleotide random unique molecular identifier that tagged each TCR transcript. Every sequencing run yielded over 190 million TCR-beta sequences covering 15-18 subjects. Total RNA was extracted with the RNeasy kit. TCR-beta VDJ regions were amplified with primers for the TCR constant region and the 5'RACE anchor, using the KAPA Real-time Library Amplification kit. Sample indexes and Illumina adaptors were added in a first PCR, after which library yield was increased in a second PCR. After Ampure bead purification, the TCR product of roughly 650 bp was size-selected on a 2% E-gel SizeSelection system. Library quality was checked on a Bioanalyzer, concentration was measured with Qubit, and libraries were quantified with the Kapa Library Quantification kit before pooling. An Illumina HiSeq 2500 sequenced the libraries paired-end 2 x 150 bp. To increase sequence diversity, about 25-31% phiX was spiked into each library pool. Per the original workflow: The UMI-based MiGEC pipeline processed quality-filtered reads and removed over 75% of raw TCR sequences during error correction. IMGT germline references were used for alignment of VDJ genes, and clonotypes were defined by a unique CDR3 amino acid sequence together with V-J genes. Clonal expansion, Shannon diversity, and CDR3 relatedness (CalcPairwiseDistances, ClusterSamples) were evaluated with VDJtools, and phylogenetic trees were built with CLCbio workbench. Clones with at least 8 unique UMIs were defined as expanded, with this threshold being based on coefficient-of-variation modelling across technical triplicates. Through fastp at Q25 and MiXCR, TCRdb rebuilt clones from the public reads, retaining in-frame beta chains. All rows with the same CDR3 protein become a single entry with the most common DNA and genes. Here the V and J calls rest on TCRdb's processing, not on the authors' analysis. The sample table holds about 36,000 distinct CDR3 sequences, of which 10% were seen once. The biggest ten clones account for roughly 7.1% of the sample.

Including the terminal cysteine and phenylalanine, the CDR3 comprises 16 residues. The sequence is cut down to CDR3 DNA, 48 bases in frame from base 1. V is reduced by 4 bases and J by 0 bases, leaving a spacing of 14 bases between them. From a lookup of the germline V gene, CDR1 and CDR2 are SGHRS and YFSETQ. Libraries from unsorted PBMCs were made from 2 million PBMCs kept in RNAlater at -80 degrees C until RNA extraction. PBMCs were separated from peripheral blood using Ficoll-Hypaque density gradient centrifugation and then cryopreserved in liquid nitrogen. The sequence is built from TRBV5-1 and TRBJ2-1; TRBD1 is perhaps the D gene, given 6 matching bases. The receptor's source is a woman in her 30s with HTLV-1-associated myelopathy (HAM/TSP). The sample consisted of PBMCs. The CDR3 here reads CASSEQGTSSYNEQFF. The DNA is as follows: TGCGCCAGCAGCGAACAGGGTACGAGCTCCTACAATGAGCAGTTCTTC.